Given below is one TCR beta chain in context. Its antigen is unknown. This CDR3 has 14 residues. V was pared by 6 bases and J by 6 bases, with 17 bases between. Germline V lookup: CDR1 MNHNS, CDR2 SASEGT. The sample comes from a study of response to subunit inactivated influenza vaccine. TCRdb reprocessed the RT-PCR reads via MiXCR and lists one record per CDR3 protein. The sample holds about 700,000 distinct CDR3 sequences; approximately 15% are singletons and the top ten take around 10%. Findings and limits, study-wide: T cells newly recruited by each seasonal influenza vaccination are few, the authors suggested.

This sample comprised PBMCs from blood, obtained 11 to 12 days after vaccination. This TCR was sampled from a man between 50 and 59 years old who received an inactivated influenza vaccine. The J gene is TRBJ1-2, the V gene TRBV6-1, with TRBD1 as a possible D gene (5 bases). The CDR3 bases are TGTGCCAGCAGAAAAACCGGAGGGGATAATGGCTACACCTTC. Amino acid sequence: CASRKTGGDNGYTF.